The rows below give T cell receptor beta chains drawn from one sample of a study of early T cells in non-severe SARS-CoV-2 infection. TCRdb itself ran the 5' RACE reads through MiXCR, one entry per CDR3 protein. The sample holds 85,000 to 100,000 distinct CDR3 sequences, about 10% seen once. Sequenced input: whole blood. The receptors originated from an adult who was a healthcare worker with PCR-confirmed SARS-CoV-2 infection or an uninfected control (not recorded which). CDR3s include the opening cysteine and the closing phenylalanine or tryptophan. The D gene is left open where the match is weak. Some rows have no size entry. The others give once, few or many, or a class for an expanded clone.

size	J	D	V	DNA	CDR3
many	TRBJ1-2	TRBD1	TRBV4-1	TGCGCCAGCAGCCAATTGACAGGGGACTATGGCTACACCTTC	CASSQLTGDYGYTF
-	TRBJ2-7	TRBD1	TRBV7-8	TGTGCCAGCAGCTTTAGAACAGGGGACTACGAGCAGTACTTC	CASSFRTGDYEQYF
many	TRBJ1-2	-	TRBV9	TGTGCCAGCACCTCTGGGATCTATGGCTACACCTTC	CASTSGIYGYTF
many	TRBJ1-2	-	TRBV14	TGTGCCAGCAGCCCGCCGGGACCGCGGATCTATGGCTACACCTTC	CASSPPGPRIYGYTF
many	TRBJ1-1	-	TRBV11-2	TGTGCCAGCAGCTTAGTGGGAAATGAAGCTTTCTTT	CASSLVGNEAFF
many	TRBJ2-7	-	TRBV25-1	TGTGCCAGCAGTGAGACAGTATCCTACGAGCAGTACTTC	CASSETVSYEQYF
-	TRBJ1-3	TRBD1	TRBV9	TGTGCCAGCAGCGTTAGTACAGGGGGCCCCTCTGGAAACACCATATATTTT	CASSVSTGGPSGNTIYF
-	TRBJ1-2	TRBD1	TRBV12-3/TRBV12-4	TGTGCCAGCGCAGGGGCCTCGACAGGGTACTATGGCTACACCTTC	CASAGASTGYYGYTF
few	TRBJ1-4	-	TRBV27	TGTGCCAGCAGTTTATTTCCCCGGGGAGAGGGGGGAATACTACAGGGTGAAAAACTGTTTTTT	CASSLFPRGEGGILQGEKLFF
few	TRBJ2-7	-	TRBV11-2	TGTGCCAGCAGCGCAGCTCAGGGGTACGAGCAGTACTTC	CASSAAQGYEQYF
few	TRBJ1-2	-	TRBV7-9	TGTGCCAGCAGCCCACCGACTTTGGAAGAAGGCTACACCTTC	CASSPPTLEEGYTF
many	TRBJ1-1	-	TRBV18	TGTGCCAGCTCACCAAGAGACAGGAACACTGAAGCTTTCTTT	CASSPRDRNTEAFF
-	TRBJ2-5	TRBD1	TRBV10-3	TGTGCCATCAGGGGACAGGAAGAGACCCAGTACTTC	CAIRGQEETQYF
-	TRBJ2-1	-	TRBV29-1	TGCAGCGTTGAAGATCGAGACATAGACTACAATGAGCAGTTCTTC	CSVEDRDIDYNEQFF
-	TRBJ2-3	-	TRBV29-1	TGCAGCGTTGAAGATCCCGGTGTGGGGGACACAGATACGCAGTATTTT	CSVEDPGVGDTDTQYF
-	TRBJ2-2	-	TRBV5-5	TGTGCCAGCAGCGCAAAACACGGGTCCTTTAGAAGCACCGGGGAGCTGTTTTTT	CASSAKHGSFRSTGELFF
many	TRBJ2-1	-	TRBV29-1	TGCAGCGTTGAACCCACCGGGAATTACAATGAGCAGTTCTTC	CSVEPTGNYNEQFF
few	TRBJ1-2	-	TRBV7-6	TGTGCCAGCAGCTTAGGGGCAAGGGATGGCTACACCTTC	CASSLGARDGYTF
many	TRBJ2-2	-	TRBV29-1	TGCAGCGTTGAAGATCAAACAGGTCAGGACACCGGGGAGCTGTTTTTT	CSVEDQTGQDTGELFF
many	TRBJ1-1	-	TRBV7-9	TGTGCCAGCAGCTCCCGAGGGGGGCTTAACACTGAAGCTTTCTTT	CASSSRGGLNTEAFF
many	TRBJ2-1	TRBD2	TRBV9	TGTGCCAGCAGCTTACGGACTAGCCCCTACAATGAGCAGTTCTTC	CASSLRTSPYNEQFF
many	TRBJ2-3	TRBD2	TRBV7-6	TGTGCCAGCAGCTTAGCTTGGGTAGCGGGGGGCTCAACAGATACGCAGTATTTT	CASSLAWVAGGSTDTQYF
few	TRBJ2-7	TRBD2	TRBV7-8	TGTGCCAGCAGACCACAACTAGCGGGAGGCCCACGAACGGGCTACGAGCAGTACTTC	CASRPQLAGGPRTGYEQYF
many	TRBJ2-7	TRBD2	TRBV10-1	TGCGCCAGCAGCGAGACTAGCGGGAGGGCCTTTAAGCAGTACTTC	CASSETSGRAFKQYF
-	TRBJ2-7	-	TRBV20-1	TGCAGTGCTAAGAGTTGGCTGCACTCCTACGAGCAGTACTTC	CSAKSWLHSYEQYF
few	TRBJ1-1	TRBD1	TRBV29-1	TGCAGCGTCTCACAGGGGACCCTTAACACTGAAGCTTTCTTT	CSVSQGTLNTEAFF
many	TRBJ2-7	-	TRBV14	TGTGCCAGCAGCCAAGTTCGGCCAGGAGAGCAGTACTTC	CASSQVRPGEQYF
many	TRBJ2-3	TRBD2	TRBV24-1	TGTGCCACCAGTCAACGGACTAGCGGGAGGAGCACAGATACGCAGTATTTT	CATSQRTSGRSTDTQYF
few	TRBJ2-7	TRBD2	TRBV20-1	TGCAGTACGCCAGCGGGAGGTCCCTACGAGCAGTACTTC	CSTPAGGPYEQYF
many	TRBJ1-1	-	TRBV20-1	TGCAGTGCTAGAGATCGGCAGGGGAACACTGAAGCTTTCTTT	CSARDRQGNTEAFF
few	TRBJ2-1	-	TRBV14	TGTGCCAGCAGCCAAGATTTTGGACAGACCTACAATGAGCAGTTCTTC	CASSQDFGQTYNEQFF
many	TRBJ1-2	-	TRBV15	TGTGCCACCAGCAGAGATAGGAGCGGCTACACCTTC	CATSRDRSGYTF
-	TRBJ2-7	TRBD1	TRBV4-1	TGCGCCAGCAGCCTCCGGGACAGGGTATTGAACGAGCAGTACTTC	CASSLRDRVLNEQYF
few	TRBJ2-1	-	TRBV9	TGTGCCAGCAGGCAGGGAGGTACGGATGAGCAGTTCTTC	CASRQGGTDEQFF
few	TRBJ1-1	-	TRBV3-1	TGTGCCAGCAGCCAACAGGGGATGAACACTGAAGCTTTCTTT	CASSQQGMNTEAFF
few	TRBJ2-7	TRBD1	TRBV4-2	TGTGCCAGCAGCCAAGTGGGACAGGGGGGAGGCGAGCAGTACTTC	CASSQVGQGGGEQYF
few	TRBJ2-5	-	TRBV11-2	TGTGCCAGCAGCTTAAATCGACAGCTGCTAGAGACCCAGTACTTC	CASSLNRQLLETQYF
-	TRBJ1-1	-	TRBV7-9	TGTGCCAGCAGCTTTTCACAGGCGAACACTGAAGCTTTCTTT	CASSFSQANTEAFF
many	TRBJ1-3	-	TRBV9	TGTGCCAGCAGCGTAGCCACTGCGCGTAGGGGCGACGGAAACACCATATATTTT	CASSVATARRGDGNTIYF
-	TRBJ2-2	-	TRBV5-1	TGCGCCAGCAGCCTCCAGGGGACCGACACCAGGGAGCTGTTTTTT	CASSLQGTDTRELFF
few	TRBJ1-1	-	TRBV12-3/TRBV12-4	TGTGCCAGCAGTTCAGGGGTCATGAACACTGAAGCTTTCTTT	CASSSGVMNTEAFF
-	TRBJ2-1	TRBD1	TRBV29-1	TGCAGCGTTCGACGGGACAGGACCTACAATGAGCAGTTCTTC	CSVRRDRTYNEQFF
few	TRBJ2-7	TRBD1	TRBV5-4	TGTGCCAGCAGCTTGGCGGGGACAGGGAGTTACGAGCAGTACTTC	CASSLAGTGSYEQYF
many	TRBJ1-5	-	TRBV7-8	TGTGCCAGCAGCCGGCTGGGCGATCAGCCCCAGCATTTT	CASSRLGDQPQHF
few	TRBJ2-5	-	TRBV9	TGTGCCAGCAGTGAGCGCACGTACCAAGAGACCCAGTACTTC	CASSERTYQETQYF
few	TRBJ2-3	TRBD2	TRBV11-2	TGTGCCAGCAGCTTAAATCACGGGAGGGGCACAGATACGCAGTATTTT	CASSLNHGRGTDTQYF
few	TRBJ1-1	-	TRBV6-1	TGTGCCAGCAGTGCCCGGACAGTTGAAGCTTTCTTT	CASSARTVEAFF
few	TRBJ2-7	-	TRBV5-5	TGTGCCAGCAGCTTGGTTCAGGGTTCGAACTACGAGCAGTACTTC	CASSLVQGSNYEQYF
-	TRBJ1-2	-	TRBV5-1	TGCGCCAGCTCCGGGCAGCTCTATGGCTACACCTTC	CASSGQLYGYTF
many	TRBJ1-4	-	TRBV5-1	TGCGCCAGCAGCTTGGATGGGGCAACTAATGAAAAACTGTTTTTT	CASSLDGATNEKLFF
-	TRBJ2-7	TRBD1	TRBV3-1	TGTGCCAGCAGCCAACACACTCGACAGGGAGTGAACGAGCAGTACTTC	CASSQHTRQGVNEQYF
many	TRBJ2-5	-	TRBV5-1	TGCGCCAGCAGCACCATACCGACGGGCTCGGGGGAGACCCAGTACTTC	CASSTIPTGSGETQYF
few	TRBJ1-1	-	TRBV7-2	TGTGCCAGCAGCTTACAACAGGGTCGGGTTGAAGCTTTCTTT	CASSLQQGRVEAFF
-	TRBJ1-3	-	TRBV7-2	TGTGCCAGCAGCCCCCCCGCGGGGAGCTCTGAAAACACCATATATTTT	CASSPPAGSSENTIYF
many	TRBJ2-5	TRBD1	TRBV3-1	TGTGCCAGCAGGCCCGGGACAGATCCACAAGAGACCCAGTACTTC	CASRPGTDPQETQYF